This TCR beta chain was captured in a study of molecular identifiers for immune sequencing clone quantification. This clonotype was counted only a few times. TCRdb processed the PCR reads anew with MiXCR; each CDR3 protein has one entry. This table has 79,000 or so distinct CDR3 sequences, around a quarter appearing once. Trimming stripped 6 bases from V and 0 bases from J, with 6 bases between. The CDR3 covers 13 residues. V gene TRBV12-3 or TRBV12-4 combines with J gene TRBJ1-3; D is unresolved. This clonotype originated in a human donor in good health. Some libraries in this study had Jurkat cell RNA spiked in. Source material: naive CD8+ T cells from blood, with Jurkat cell RNA spiked in. Subset reported: FACS-sorted CD8+CD4-CCR7+CD45RA+ naive T cells. In DNA form, the CDR3 reads TGTGCCAGCAGAATAATCTCTGGAAACACCATATATTTT. It yields the protein CASRIISGNTIYF.